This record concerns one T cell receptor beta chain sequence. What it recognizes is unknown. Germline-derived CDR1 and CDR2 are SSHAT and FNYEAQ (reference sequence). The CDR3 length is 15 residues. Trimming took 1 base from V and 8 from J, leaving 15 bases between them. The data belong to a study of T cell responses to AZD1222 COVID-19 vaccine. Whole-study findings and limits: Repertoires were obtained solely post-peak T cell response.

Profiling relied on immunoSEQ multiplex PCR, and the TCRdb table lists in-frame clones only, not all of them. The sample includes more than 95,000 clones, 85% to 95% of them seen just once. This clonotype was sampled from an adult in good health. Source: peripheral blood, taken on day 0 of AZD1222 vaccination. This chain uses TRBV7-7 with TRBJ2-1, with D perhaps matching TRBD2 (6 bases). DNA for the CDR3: TGTGCCAGCAGCTTAGGTTTGGAGGGGTTGGATGAGCAGTTCTTC. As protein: CASSLGLEGLDEQFF.